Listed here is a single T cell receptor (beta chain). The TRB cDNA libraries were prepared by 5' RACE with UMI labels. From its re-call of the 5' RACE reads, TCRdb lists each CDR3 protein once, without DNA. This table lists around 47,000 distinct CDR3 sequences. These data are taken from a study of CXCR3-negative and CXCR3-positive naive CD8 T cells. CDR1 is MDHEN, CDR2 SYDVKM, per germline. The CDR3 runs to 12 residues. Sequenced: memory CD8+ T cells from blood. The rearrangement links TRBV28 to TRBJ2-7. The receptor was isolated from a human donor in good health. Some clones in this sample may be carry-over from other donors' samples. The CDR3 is CASSFGAYEQYF.